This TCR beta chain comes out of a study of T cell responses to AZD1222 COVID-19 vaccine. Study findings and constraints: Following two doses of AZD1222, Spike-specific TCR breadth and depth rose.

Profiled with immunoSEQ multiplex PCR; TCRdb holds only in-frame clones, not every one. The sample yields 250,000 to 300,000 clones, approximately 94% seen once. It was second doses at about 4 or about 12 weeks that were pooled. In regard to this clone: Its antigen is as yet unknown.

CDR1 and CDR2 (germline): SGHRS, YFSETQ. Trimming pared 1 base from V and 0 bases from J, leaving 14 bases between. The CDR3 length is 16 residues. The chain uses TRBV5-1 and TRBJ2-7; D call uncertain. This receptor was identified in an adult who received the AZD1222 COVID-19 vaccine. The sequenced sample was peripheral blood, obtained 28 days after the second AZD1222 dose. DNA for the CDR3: TGCGCCAGCAGCTTGTCTTATCAGGCGGACTCCTACGAGCAGTACTTC. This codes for CASSLSYQADSYEQYF. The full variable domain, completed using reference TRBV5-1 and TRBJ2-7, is KAGVTQTPRYLIKTRGQQVTLSCSPISGHRSVSWYQQTPGQGLQFLFEYFSETQRNKGNFPGRFSGRQFSNSRSEMNVSTLELGDSALYLCASSLSYQADSYEQYFGPGTRLTVT.